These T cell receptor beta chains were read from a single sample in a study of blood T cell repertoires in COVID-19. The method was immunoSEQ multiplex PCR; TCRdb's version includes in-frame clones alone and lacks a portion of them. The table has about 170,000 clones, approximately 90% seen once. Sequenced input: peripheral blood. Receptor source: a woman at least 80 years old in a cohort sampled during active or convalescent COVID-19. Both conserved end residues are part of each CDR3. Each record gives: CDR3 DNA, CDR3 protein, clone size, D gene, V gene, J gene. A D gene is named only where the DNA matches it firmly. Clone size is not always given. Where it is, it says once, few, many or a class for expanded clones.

CDR3 DNA: TGTGCCAGCAGCGTAGCCGGACAGCGCCTCGCTGGAAACACCATATATTTT
CDR3 protein: CASSVAGQRLAGNTIYF
clone size: NA
D gene: NA
V gene: TRBV9
J gene: TRBJ1-3

CDR3 DNA: TGTGCCAGCAGCTTAGGACTATCCAACACTGAAGCTTTCTTT
CDR3 protein: CASSLGLSNTEAFF
clone size: NA
D gene: NA
V gene: TRBV7-2
J gene: TRBJ1-1

CDR3 DNA: TGTGCCAGCAGCTTAGAGGGGGCGGGCCCAGATACGCAGTATTTT
CDR3 protein: CASSLEGAGPDTQYF
clone size: NA
D gene: TRBD1
V gene: TRBV7-8
J gene: TRBJ2-3

CDR3 DNA: TGTGCCAGCCCGGGACAGACTCTTCCCGGCTACACCTTC
CDR3 protein: CASPGQTLPGYTF
clone size: NA
D gene: TRBD1
V gene: TRBV2
J gene: TRBJ1-2

CDR3 DNA: TGTGCCAGCAGTGAAGCGCGGGCCCTAGCGCTGAGCACAGATACGCAGTATTTT
CDR3 protein: CASSEARALALSTDTQYF
clone size: NA
D gene: NA
V gene: TRBV2
J gene: TRBJ2-3

CDR3 DNA: TGCGCCAGCAGCCAAGTCGGTAGCGGGCACTCCTACAATGAGCAGTTCTTC
CDR3 protein: CASSQVGSGHSYNEQFF
clone size: few
D gene: TRBD2
V gene: TRBV4-1
J gene: TRBJ2-1

CDR3 DNA: TGTGCCAGCAGCTTGGTGAGGAGGGGACCCTTTAGGAGCTCCTACGAGCAGTACTTC
CDR3 protein: CASSLVRRGPFRSSYEQYF
clone size: NA
D gene: NA
V gene: TRBV5-6
J gene: TRBJ2-7

CDR3 DNA: TGTGCCAGCAGCCCGCGCTCCGGGACTAGCGGATACAATGAGCAGTTCTTC
CDR3 protein: CASSPRSGTSGYNEQFF
clone size: once
D gene: TRBD2
V gene: TRBV7-6
J gene: TRBJ2-1

CDR3 DNA: TGTGCCTGGAGTGCGGTAGGTAGGAGGGAAACTGAAGCTTTCTTT
CDR3 protein: CAWSAVGRRETEAFF
clone size: once
D gene: NA
V gene: TRBV30
J gene: TRBJ1-1

CDR3 DNA: TGCGCCAGCAGCCCCACAGGGGGGAGATCGTACCAAGAGACCCAGTACTTC
CDR3 protein: CASSPTGGRSYQETQYF
clone size: NA
D gene: TRBD1
V gene: TRBV5-1
J gene: TRBJ2-5

CDR3 DNA: TGTGCCACCAGTGACCTGACTAGCGGGGAAAACATTCAGTACTTC
CDR3 protein: CATSDLTSGENIQYF
clone size: NA
D gene: TRBD2
V gene: TRBV24-1
J gene: TRBJ2-4

CDR3 DNA: TGTGCCAGCAGTACGTCCGGGACTAGTTATTTGACCGGGGAGCTGTTTTTT
CDR3 protein: CASSTSGTSYLTGELFF
clone size: NA
D gene: TRBD2
V gene: TRBV6-2/TRBV6-3
J gene: TRBJ2-2

CDR3 DNA: TGTGCCAGGCTAACTCAGGGGGCAGGAGGTGAGCAGTACTTC
CDR3 protein: CARLTQGAGGEQYF
clone size: once
D gene: TRBD1
V gene: TRBV28
J gene: TRBJ2-7

CDR3 DNA: TGCGCCGGCGGCGGGACAGAGAACTATGGCTACACCTTC
CDR3 protein: CAGGGTENYGYTF
clone size: NA
D gene: TRBD1
V gene: TRBV10-1
J gene: TRBJ1-2

CDR3 DNA: TGTGCCAGCAGTTACTCGTCAGGCCATCAGCCCCAGCATTTT
CDR3 protein: CASSYSSGHQPQHF
clone size: once
D gene: NA
V gene: TRBV6-5
J gene: TRBJ1-5

CDR3 DNA: TGTGCCAGCAGTTTATACAGACGCGAGCAGTACTTC
CDR3 protein: CASSLYRREQYF
clone size: NA
D gene: NA
V gene: TRBV12-3/TRBV12-4
J gene: TRBJ2-7

CDR3 DNA: TGTGCCAGCAGCCTAAAGCGACTAGCGGATTCCTACAATGAGCAGTTCTTC
CDR3 protein: CASSLKRLADSYNEQFF
clone size: once
D gene: TRBD2
V gene: TRBV5-4
J gene: TRBJ2-1

CDR3 DNA: TGTGCCAGCTCACCAGGGACAGGGGGCGGGCAGCCCCAGCATTTT
CDR3 protein: CASSPGTGGGQPQHF
clone size: NA
D gene: TRBD1
V gene: TRBV18
J gene: TRBJ1-5

CDR3 DNA: TGTGCCAGCAGCTTCGGGACTCGCGGAGGGCAAAACATTCAGTACTTC
CDR3 protein: CASSFGTRGGQNIQYF
clone size: NA
D gene: NA
V gene: TRBV11-2
J gene: TRBJ2-4

CDR3 DNA: TGTGCCAGCAGCACAAGAGGTAAGCATTCGGGTGAGCAGTTCTTC
CDR3 protein: CASSTRGKHSGEQFF
clone size: NA
D gene: NA
V gene: TRBV11-2
J gene: TRBJ2-1

CDR3 DNA: TGTGCCAGCAGTAGGCATCAGGGGGTTTCCGGGGAGCTGTTTTTT
CDR3 protein: CASSRHQGVSGELFF
clone size: NA
D gene: TRBD1
V gene: TRBV9
J gene: TRBJ2-2

CDR3 DNA: TGTGCCAGTAGTCCCAGGACAGTAAGCAATCAGCCCCAGCATTTT
CDR3 protein: CASSPRTVSNQPQHF
clone size: NA
D gene: NA
V gene: TRBV19
J gene: TRBJ1-5

CDR3 DNA: TGTGCCAGCAGCCAAGATTATTTCACAGATACGCAGTATTTT
CDR3 protein: CASSQDYFTDTQYF
clone size: NA
D gene: NA
V gene: TRBV3-1/TRBV3-2
J gene: TRBJ2-3

CDR3 DNA: TGTGCCAGCAGCTCCTCTACCGGGACTAGGGAATGGCAGTACTTC
CDR3 protein: CASSSSTGTREWQYF
clone size: NA
D gene: TRBD2
V gene: TRBV5-4
J gene: TRBJ2-7

CDR3 DNA: TGTGCCAGCCGAGAACAGGGGAACACTGAAGCTTTCTTT
CDR3 protein: CASREQGNTEAFF
clone size: NA
D gene: NA
V gene: TRBV12-3/TRBV12-4
J gene: TRBJ1-1

CDR3 DNA: TGTGCCAGCAGCCAGGGACTCAACTACGAGCAGTACTTC
CDR3 protein: CASSQGLNYEQYF
clone size: NA
D gene: NA
V gene: TRBV11-2
J gene: TRBJ2-7

CDR3 DNA: TGTGCCTGGAGTACGTCTTGGACAGGGGGCGAAGCAGATACGCAGTATTTT
CDR3 protein: CAWSTSWTGGEADTQYF
clone size: NA
D gene: TRBD1
V gene: TRBV30
J gene: TRBJ2-3

CDR3 DNA: TGTGCCAGCAGCTTAAACAGGGGGTCAGATACGCAGTATTTT
CDR3 protein: CASSLNRGSDTQYF
clone size: NA
D gene: TRBD1
V gene: TRBV11-2
J gene: TRBJ2-3

CDR3 DNA: TGTGCCAGCAGTTACCGGACTAGCGGGAGCACAGATACGCAGTATTTT
CDR3 protein: CASSYRTSGSTDTQYF
clone size: NA
D gene: TRBD2
V gene: TRBV6-5
J gene: TRBJ2-3

CDR3 DNA: TGTGCCAGCAGCTACCATTGGGGGGTGAACACTGAAGCTTTCTTT
CDR3 protein: CASSYHWGVNTEAFF
clone size: NA
D gene: NA
V gene: TRBV7-2
J gene: TRBJ1-1

CDR3 DNA: TGTGCCAGCAGCTTGCGGTCCAGGGGGAAAGAGACCCAGTACTTC
CDR3 protein: CASSLRSRGKETQYF
clone size: NA
D gene: TRBD1
V gene: TRBV7-2
J gene: TRBJ2-5

CDR3 DNA: TGTGCCAGCAGCCCCCCCTCAGGGTTATTCACTGAAGCTTTCTTT
CDR3 protein: CASSPPSGLFTEAFF
clone size: once
D gene: NA
V gene: TRBV11-2
J gene: TRBJ1-1

CDR3 DNA: TGTGCCAGCAGCTTCACAGGGGCGAACACTGAAGCTTTCTTT
CDR3 protein: CASSFTGANTEAFF
clone size: NA
D gene: TRBD1
V gene: TRBV11-3
J gene: TRBJ1-1

CDR3 DNA: TGCGCCAGCAGTGAGGGCACCACCTACGAGCAGTACTTC
CDR3 protein: CASSEGTTYEQYF
clone size: NA
D gene: NA
V gene: TRBV10-1
J gene: TRBJ2-7

CDR3 DNA: TGCGCCAGCAGCTTGCCTAGCGGGGGTGTCACAGATACGCAGTATTTT
CDR3 protein: CASSLPSGGVTDTQYF
clone size: once
D gene: TRBD2
V gene: TRBV5-1
J gene: TRBJ2-3

CDR3 DNA: TGTGCCAGCTCACCCCCCGGGACAGGGGCCTCTGGAAACACCATATATTTT
CDR3 protein: CASSPPGTGASGNTIYF
clone size: once
D gene: TRBD1
V gene: TRBV18
J gene: TRBJ1-3

CDR3 DNA: TGTGCCAGCAGCCCTATGTTAGCGGGGGTTACAGATACGCAGTATTTT
CDR3 protein: CASSPMLAGVTDTQYF
clone size: NA
D gene: TRBD2
V gene: TRBV3-1/TRBV3-2
J gene: TRBJ2-3

CDR3 DNA: TGTGCCAGCAGCTTCCGGGACAGGGGGCTTAGTGAGCAGTACTTC
CDR3 protein: CASSFRDRGLSEQYF
clone size: NA
D gene: TRBD1
V gene: TRBV5-4
J gene: TRBJ2-7

CDR3 DNA: TGTGCCAGCAGCCAAGCTCGGTTGAAAGGGGCTGGGCAGCCCCAGCATTTT
CDR3 protein: CASSQARLKGAGQPQHF
clone size: NA
D gene: NA
V gene: TRBV3-1/TRBV3-2
J gene: TRBJ1-5

CDR3 DNA: TGTGCCAGCAGCCCCCTCCAGGACAGGGGCAATCAGCCCCAGCATTTT
CDR3 protein: CASSPLQDRGNQPQHF
clone size: few
D gene: TRBD1
V gene: TRBV7-9
J gene: TRBJ1-5

CDR3 DNA: TGTGCCAGCAGAGGCGGAGCAAACACCGGGGAGCTGTTTTTT
CDR3 protein: CASRGGANTGELFF
clone size: NA
D gene: NA
V gene: TRBV6-5
J gene: TRBJ2-2

CDR3 DNA: TGTGCCAGCAGTTTATGGGACAGGCCTTTCTATGGCTACACCTTC
CDR3 protein: CASSLWDRPFYGYTF
clone size: NA
D gene: TRBD1
V gene: TRBV28
J gene: TRBJ1-2

CDR3 DNA: TGTGCCAGCAGCCCCGGAGGGGGCGGGTATGAGCAGTTCTTC
CDR3 protein: CASSPGGGGYEQFF
clone size: NA
D gene: NA
V gene: TRBV12-1
J gene: TRBJ2-1

CDR3 DNA: TGTGCCTGGAGTGTACGGAGGACTAGCGGGGGTAACAATGAGCAGTTCTTC
CDR3 protein: CAWSVRRTSGGNNEQFF
clone size: NA
D gene: TRBD2
V gene: TRBV30
J gene: TRBJ2-1

CDR3 DNA: TGTGCCAGCAGTCCCCCAGGTCTATTAAGGAACATTCAGTACTTC
CDR3 protein: CASSPPGLLRNIQYF
clone size: NA
D gene: NA
V gene: TRBV28
J gene: TRBJ2-4

CDR3 DNA: TGTGCCAGCAGCCGCACAGGGGTCTATGGCTACACCTTC
CDR3 protein: CASSRTGVYGYTF
clone size: NA
D gene: TRBD1
V gene: TRBV6-5
J gene: TRBJ1-2

CDR3 DNA: TGTGCCAGCCATTCGGCGGGAGGTCGTAACGGGGAGCTGTTTTTT
CDR3 protein: CASHSAGGRNGELFF
clone size: once
D gene: TRBD2
V gene: TRBV25-1
J gene: TRBJ2-2

CDR3 DNA: TGTGCCAGCACCCGAGGGGGCAGAGGGGGCGGCTACACCTTC
CDR3 protein: CASTRGGRGGGYTF
clone size: NA
D gene: TRBD1
V gene: TRBV28
J gene: TRBJ1-2

CDR3 DNA: TGTGCCAGTAGTACCCAGGGTTTGGCTGAAGCTTTCTTT
CDR3 protein: CASSTQGLAEAFF
clone size: NA
D gene: NA
V gene: TRBV19
J gene: TRBJ1-1

CDR3 DNA: TGTGCCAGTAGTATAATTCCCCAGTTGGCAGGGGGTAATTATGGCTACACCTTC
CDR3 protein: CASSIIPQLAGGNYGYTF
clone size: NA
D gene: TRBD1
V gene: TRBV19
J gene: TRBJ1-2

CDR3 DNA: TGTGCCACCAGTGCCGAAGGTAGCGGGAAAGTTTTTCTGGGCACAGATACGCAGTATTTT
CDR3 protein: CATSAEGSGKVFLGTDTQYF
clone size: NA
D gene: TRBD2
V gene: TRBV24-1
J gene: TRBJ2-3